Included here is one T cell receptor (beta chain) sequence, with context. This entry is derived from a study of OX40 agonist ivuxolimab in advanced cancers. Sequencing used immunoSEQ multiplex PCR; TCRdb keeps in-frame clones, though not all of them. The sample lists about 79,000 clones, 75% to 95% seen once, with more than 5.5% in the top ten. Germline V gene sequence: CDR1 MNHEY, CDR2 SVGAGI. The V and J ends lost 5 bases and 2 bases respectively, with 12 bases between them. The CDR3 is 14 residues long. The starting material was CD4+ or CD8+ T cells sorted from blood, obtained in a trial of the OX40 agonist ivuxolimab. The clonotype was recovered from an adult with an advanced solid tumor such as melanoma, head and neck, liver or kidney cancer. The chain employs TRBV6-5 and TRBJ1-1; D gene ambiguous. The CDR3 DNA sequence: TGTGCCAGCAGTCTCCCTGGCAGCAACACTGAAGCTTTCTTT. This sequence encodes CASSLPGSNTEAFF.